These 9 T cell receptor beta chains came from one sample sequenced in a study of T cells in Graves' hyperthyroidism and ophthalmopathy. RNA transcripts yielded amplified TCR beta CDR3 regions. The TCR CDR3 was amplified in a first-round RT-PCR using the HTBI primer set. TCRdb passed the multiplex PCR reads through MiXCR, listing each CDR3 protein once. The sample lists approximately 300,000 distinct CDR3 sequences, about 18% occurring once. The source material was blood. These TCRs come from a woman aged 55 to 70 with Graves' ophthalmopathy.

This clonotype was counted a few times. The V gene is TRBV7-8, the J gene TRBJ1-6; 10 bases agree with TRBD1. This CDR3 has 14 residues. Germline CDR1 SGHVS, CDR2 FQNEAQ. After removal of 1 base from V and 9 bases from J, the junction contained 0 bases not matched to a gene. Written as DNA, the CDR3 is TGTGCCAGCAGCTTAGGGACAGGGGGTTCACCCCTCCACTTT. Encoded protein: CASSLGTGGSPLHF.

The chain employs TRBV6-2 or TRBV6-3 and TRBJ1-5; D is possibly TRBD1 (5 bases). Germline CDR1 reads MNHEY; CDR2 reads SVGEGT. The CDR3 has 15 residues. With 3 bases removed from V and 4 bases from J, the gap between germline ends came to 13 bases. The CDR3 protein is CASSYGRAPNQPQHF. The CDR3 nucleotides are TGTGCCAGCAGTTATGGCAGGGCTCCTAATCAGCCCCAGCATTTT.

In its sample, this clonotype was seen many times. The chain carries TRBV20-1 and TRBJ2-7; D is ambiguous. Trimming left V 3 bases short and J 3 bases short, with 12 bases between. The V gene's germline CDR1 is DFQATT and CDR2 SNEGSKA (reference sequence). The CDR3 runs to 13 residues. The CDR3 DNA sequence: TGCAGTGCTAGGGTCCTCGGGCTCTACGAGCAGTACTTC. This translates into CSARVLGLYEQYF.

The rearrangement links TRBV7-9 to TRBJ1-4; TRBD1 aligns across 9 bases. Germline CDR1 reads SEHNR; CDR2 reads FQNEAQ (reference sequence). The CDR3 spans 14 residues. V lost 6 bases and J lost 8; bases outside the gene matches: 7. DNA for the CDR3: TGTGCCAGCAGATCCGGGACAGGGAAGGAAAAACTGTTTTTT. Translated: CASRSGTGKEKLFF. The full variable domain, its missing parts supplied by reference TRBV7-9 and TRBJ1-4, is DTGVSQNPRHKITKRGQNVTFRCDPISEHNRLYWYRQTLGQGPEFLTYFQNEAQLEKSRLLSDRFSAERPKGSFSTLEIQRTEQGDSAMYLCASRSGTGKEKLFFGSGTQLSVL.

This clonotype was observed many times. This chain links TRBV18 with TRBJ2-7, with D perhaps assigned TRBD1 or TRBD2 (5 bases each). The CDR3 sequence is 15 residues long. Germline V gene sequence: CDR1 KGHSH, CDR2 LQKENI. V lost 0 bases and J 3 bases, leaving 12 bases between the germline ends. The CDR3 DNA reads as TGTGCCAGCTCACCACCGGGGGTGCCCTACTACGAGCAGTACTTC. Amino acid sequence: CASSPPGVPYYEQYF.

This clonotype was recorded many times. The V and J genes are TRBV6-5 and TRBJ2-7; D gene uncertain. The V gene lost 4 bases and the J gene lost 0 bases, with 7 bases spanning the gap. There are 13 residues in the CDR3. The germline CDR1 and CDR2 sequences are MNHEY and SVGAGI. CDR3 DNA: TGTGCCAGCAGTTTAGTGAGCTCCTACGAGCAGTACTTC. Amino acid sequence: CASSLVSSYEQYF.

This chain uses TRBV13 with TRBJ1-2; tentatively, D is TRBD1 (5 bases). V shed 3 bases and J shed 2 bases, with 10 bases lying between them. The germline CDR1 and CDR2 sequences are PRHDT and FYEKMQ (reference sequence). CDR3 size: 14 residues. This chain's CDR3 is CASSFDSSNYGYTF. CDR3 sequence (DNA): TGTGCCAGCAGCTTTGACAGTTCCAACTATGGCTACACCTTC.

This clonotype has ten or more counts. The rearrangement joins TRBV20-1 to TRBJ2-3, with D hard to call. The CDR3 extends over 16 amino acids. With 0 bases removed from V and 0 bases from J, the gap between germline ends came to 13 bases. Germline lookup yields CDR1 DFQATT and CDR2 SNEGSKA (reference sequence). CDR3: CSARDLVRGSTDTQYF. The CDR3 DNA reads as TGCAGTGCTAGAGATCTCGTCCGCGGAAGCACAGATACGCAGTATTTT.

At least ten counts were recorded for this clonotype. The rearrangement uses TRBV11-2 and TRBJ2-5; a possible D gene is TRBD2 (6 bases). Trimming cost V 5 bases and J 6 bases, with 19 bases left between them. Germline V gives CDR1 SGHAT, CDR2 FQNNGV. The CDR3 consists of 15 residues. The CDR3 DNA follows: TGTGCCAGCAGCCCCGGGGCGGGGATAGTGAAGACCCAGTACTTC. Its translation is CASSPGAGIVKTQYF.